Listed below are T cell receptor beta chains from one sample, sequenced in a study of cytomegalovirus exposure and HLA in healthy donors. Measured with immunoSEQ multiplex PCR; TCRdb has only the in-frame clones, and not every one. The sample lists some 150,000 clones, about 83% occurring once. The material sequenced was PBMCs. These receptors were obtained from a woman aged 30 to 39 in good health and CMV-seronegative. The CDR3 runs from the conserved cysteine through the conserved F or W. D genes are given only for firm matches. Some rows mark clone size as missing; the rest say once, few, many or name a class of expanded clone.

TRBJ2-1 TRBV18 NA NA CASSSGIYNEQFF TGTGCCAGCTCATCAGGGATTTACAATGAGCAGTTCTTC
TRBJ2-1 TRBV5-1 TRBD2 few CASSPSGGYNEQFF TGCGCCAGCAGCCCCAGCGGGGGTTACAATGAGCAGTTCTTC
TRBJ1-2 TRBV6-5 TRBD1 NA CASSPRTGDGYTF TGTGCCAGCAGTCCGCGTACAGGGGATGGCTACACCTTC
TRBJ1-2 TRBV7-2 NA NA CASSPQEGIYGYTF TGTGCCAGCAGCCCGCAGGAGGGAATCTATGGCTACACCTTC
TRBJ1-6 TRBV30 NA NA CAWSVDSYNSPLHF TGTGCCTGGAGTGTGGACAGCTATAATTCACCCCTCCACTTT
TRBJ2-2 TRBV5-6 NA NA CASSLPGVGTGELFF TGTGCCAGCAGCCTCCCTGGAGTCGGGACCGGGGAGCTGTTTTTT
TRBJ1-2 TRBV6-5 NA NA CASSYQSTGYGYTF TGTGCCAGCAGTTACCAATCAACAGGTTATGGCTACACCTTC
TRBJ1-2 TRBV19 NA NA CAARSGGWDYGYTF TGTGCCGCCCGGTCGGGGGGCTGGGACTATGGCTACACCTTC
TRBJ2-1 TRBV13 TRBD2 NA CASSLVVGGAFMSEQFF TGTGCCAGCAGCTTAGTCGTCGGGGGGGCGTTTATGAGTGAGCAGTTCTTC
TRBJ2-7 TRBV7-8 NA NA CASPGVRGYEQYF TGTGCCAGCCCGGGGGTGCGGGGCTACGAGCAGTACTTC
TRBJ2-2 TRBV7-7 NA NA CASSPYRGNGPGELFF TGTGCCAGCAGCCCCTATAGAGGGAACGGACCCGGGGAGCTGTTTTTT
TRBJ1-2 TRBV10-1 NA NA CASSFDSNYGYTF TGCGCCAGCAGCTTCGACAGTAACTATGGCTACACCTTC
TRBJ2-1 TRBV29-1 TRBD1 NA CSVPDRGGGSYNEQFF TGCAGCGTTCCAGACAGGGGCGGTGGCTCCTACAATGAGCAGTTCTTC
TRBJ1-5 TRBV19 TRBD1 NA CASSSSDRVKPQHF TGTGCCAGTAGCTCCTCGGACAGGGTTAAGCCCCAGCATTTT
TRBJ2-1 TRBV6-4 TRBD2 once CASSDFVSGEYNEQFF TGTGCCAGCAGTGACTTTGTTAGCGGGGAGTACAATGAGCAGTTCTTC
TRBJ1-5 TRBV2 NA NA CASREDRSQPQHF TGTGCCAGCAGAGAGGACAGAAGTCAGCCCCAGCATTTT
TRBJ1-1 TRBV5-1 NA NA CASSITGNTEAFF TGCGCCAGCAGCATAACGGGGAACACTGAAGCTTTCTTT
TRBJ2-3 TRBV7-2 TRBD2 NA CATSPRLSGVVDTQYF TGTGCCACCTCCCCCCGACTAAGCGGGGTGGTAGATACGCAGTATTTT
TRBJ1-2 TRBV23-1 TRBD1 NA CASSQSIGTGGDGYTF TGCGCCAGCAGTCAATCCATCGGGACAGGGGGCGATGGCTACACCTTC
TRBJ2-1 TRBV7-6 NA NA CASSSYPRGLYNEQFF TGTGCCAGCAGCTCCTATCCTAGGGGTTTATACAATGAGCAGTTCTTC
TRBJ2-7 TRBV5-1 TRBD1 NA CASSLDRDRHSYEQYF TGCGCCAGCAGCTTGGACCGGGACAGGCACTCCTACGAGCAGTACTTC
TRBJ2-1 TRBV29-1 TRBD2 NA CSVKGTIRYNEQFF TGCAGCGTTAAGGGGACTATCCGTTACAATGAGCAGTTCTTC
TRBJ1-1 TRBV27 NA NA CASSVRGDTNEAFF TGTGCCAGCAGTGTGCGGGGCGATACAAATGAAGCTTTCTTT
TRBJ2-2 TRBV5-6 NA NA CASSLLGPGERTGELFF TGTGCCAGCAGCTTGTTGGGCCCCGGTGAGCGGACCGGGGAGCTGTTTTTT
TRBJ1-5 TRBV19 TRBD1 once CASSGTGDRPTSYSNQPQHF TGTGCCAGTTCCGGGACAGGGGACCGTCCGACCTCTTATAGCAATCAGCCCCAGCATTTT
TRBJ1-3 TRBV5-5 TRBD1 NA CASSVGTGTGNTIYF TGTGCCAGCAGCGTTGGGACAGGGACTGGAAACACCATATATTTT
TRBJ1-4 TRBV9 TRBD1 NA CASSVTGGSEKLFF TGTGCCAGCAGCGTCACAGGGGGATCTGAAAAACTGTTTTTT
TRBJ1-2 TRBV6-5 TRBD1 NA CASSKLQGSYGYTF TGTGCCAGCAGTAAATTACAGGGGAGCTATGGCTACACCTTC
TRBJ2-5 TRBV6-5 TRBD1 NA CASSSGTGGRQETQYF TGTGCCAGCAGTTCTGGGACAGGTGGAAGACAAGAGACCCAGTACTTC
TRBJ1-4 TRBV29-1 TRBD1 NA CSVAGGGGEKLFF TGCAGCGTTGCAGGGGGAGGAGGTGAAAAACTGTTTTTT
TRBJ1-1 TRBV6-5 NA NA CASSYRNTEAFF TGTGCCAGCAGTTACCGGAACACTGAAGCTTTCTTT
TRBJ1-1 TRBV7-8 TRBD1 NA CASSLNRGNTEAFF TGTGCCAGCAGCTTAAACAGGGGGAACACTGAAGCTTTCTTT
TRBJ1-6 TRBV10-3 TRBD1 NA CAISATPQGESSYNSPLHF TGTGCCATCAGTGCAACCCCTCAGGGGGAGAGCTCCTATAATTCACCCCTCCACTTT
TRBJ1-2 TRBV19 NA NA CASSFTARPVNYGYTF TGTGCCAGTAGTTTCACCGCCAGGCCCGTTAACTATGGCTACACCTTC
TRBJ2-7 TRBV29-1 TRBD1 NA CSVLVPGQGSYEQYF TGCAGCGTTCTAGTACCGGGACAGGGCTCCTACGAGCAGTACTTC
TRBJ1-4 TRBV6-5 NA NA CATRGVGEKLFF TGTGCCACTCGGGGGGTCGGCGAAAAACTGTTTTTT
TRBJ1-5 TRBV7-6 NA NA CASTGLKGSGGNQPQHF TGTGCCAGTACAGGGTTAAAGGGCAGCGGCGGCAATCAGCCCCAGCATTTT
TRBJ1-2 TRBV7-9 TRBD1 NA CASSSPPGQGLGGYTF TGTGCCAGCAGCTCCCCCCCGGGACAGGGTTTGGGTGGCTACACCTTC
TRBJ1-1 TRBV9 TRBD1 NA CASSPRGQGGTEAFF TGTGCCAGCAGCCCAAGGGGACAGGGCGGCACTGAAGCTTTCTTT
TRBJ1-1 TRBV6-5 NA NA CAVGSTEAFF TGTGCCGTGGGGAGCACTGAAGCTTTCTTT
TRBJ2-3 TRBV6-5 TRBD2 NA CASTRGGETDTQYF TGTGCCAGCACGCGGGGGGGCGAGACAGATACGCAGTATTTT
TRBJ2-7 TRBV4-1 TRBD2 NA CASSQEGLAGAPHEQYF TGCGCCAGCAGCCAAGAGGGACTAGCGGGGGCCCCACACGAGCAGTACTTC
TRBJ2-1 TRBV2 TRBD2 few CASSRTSGEGEQFF TGTGCCAGCTCTAGGACTAGCGGGGAGGGTGAGCAGTTCTTC
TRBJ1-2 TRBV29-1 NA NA CSVEGWADTDYGYTF TGCAGCGTTGAAGGTTGGGCAGATACTGACTATGGCTACACCTTC
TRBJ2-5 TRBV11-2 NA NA CASSSPDTLQETQYF TGTGCCAGCAGCTCCCCGGACACCCTTCAAGAGACCCAGTACTTC
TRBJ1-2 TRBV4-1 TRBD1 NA CASSQQPGQGPRQRYGYTF TGCGCCAGCAGCCAACAACCGGGACAGGGGCCGCGGCAGCGGTATGGCTACACCTTC
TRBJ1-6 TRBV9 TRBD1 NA CASSVGQGANSPLHF TGTGCCAGCAGCGTAGGACAGGGGGCTAATTCACCCCTCCACTTT
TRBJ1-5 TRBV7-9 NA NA CASSSYMVEQPQHF TGTGCCAGCAGCTCCTATATGGTAGAGCAGCCCCAGCATTTT
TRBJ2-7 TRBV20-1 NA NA CSAISRGEQYF TGCAGTGCTATATCTCGGGGGGAGCAGTACTTC
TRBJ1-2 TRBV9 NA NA CASSGVGRSNGYTF TGTGCCAGCAGCGGAGTTGGGAGGTCTAATGGCTACACCTTC
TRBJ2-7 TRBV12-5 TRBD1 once CASGAPTGYEQYF TGTGCTAGTGGTGCGCCGACAGGGTACGAGCAGTACTTC
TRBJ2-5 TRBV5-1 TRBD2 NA CASSSQPSGGGETQYF TGCGCCAGCAGCTCACAACCTAGCGGGGGGGGAGAGACCCAGTACTTC
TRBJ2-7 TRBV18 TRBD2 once CASSPETSGGASYEQYF TGTGCCAGCTCACCAGAGACTAGCGGGGGGGCCTCCTACGAGCAGTACTTC